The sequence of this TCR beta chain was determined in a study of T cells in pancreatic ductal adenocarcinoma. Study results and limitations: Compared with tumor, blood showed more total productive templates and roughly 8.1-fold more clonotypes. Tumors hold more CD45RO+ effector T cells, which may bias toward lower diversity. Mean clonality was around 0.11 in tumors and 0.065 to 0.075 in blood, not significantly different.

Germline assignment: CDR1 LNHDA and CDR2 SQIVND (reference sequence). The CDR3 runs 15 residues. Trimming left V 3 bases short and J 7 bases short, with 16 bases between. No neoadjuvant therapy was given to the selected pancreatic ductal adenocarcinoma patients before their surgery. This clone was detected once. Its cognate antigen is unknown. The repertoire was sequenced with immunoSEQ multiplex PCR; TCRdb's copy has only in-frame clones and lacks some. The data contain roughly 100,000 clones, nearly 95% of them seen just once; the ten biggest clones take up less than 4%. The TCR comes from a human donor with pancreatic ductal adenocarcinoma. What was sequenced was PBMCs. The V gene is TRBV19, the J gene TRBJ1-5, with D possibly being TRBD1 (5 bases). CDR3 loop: CASSIPGRISQPQHF. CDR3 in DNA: TGTGCCAGTAGTATTCCAGGGAGGATATCGCAGCCCCAGCATTTT. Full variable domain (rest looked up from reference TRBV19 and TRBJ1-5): DGGITQSPKYLFRKEGQNVTLSCEQNLNHDAMYWYRQDPGQGLRLIYYSQIVNDFQKGDIAEGYSVSREKKESFPLTVTSAQKNPTAFYLCASSIPGRISQPQHFGDGTRLSIL.